The table lists the clone carrying this TCR beta chain with many counts. This sample is part of a study of T-cell reconstitution after alpha-beta-depleted transplantation in children. From germline, CDR1 is MDHEN and CDR2 SYDVKM. CDR3 length: 12 residues. Trimming stripped 4 bases from V and 2 bases from J, with 6 bases between. Unique molecular identifiers were built into the TCRbeta library. TCRdb reprocessed the PCR reads with MiXCR, giving one entry per CDR3 protein. The sample lists 150,000 to 200,000 distinct CDR3 sequences, roughly 15% occurring once. This TCR was sampled from a human donor who donated a stem cell graft to a child with acute lymphoblastic leukemia. The V and J genes are TRBV28 and TRBJ2-7, with unresolved D. Source: PBMCs from the stem cell graft donor, taken from the stem cell graft. CDR3 loop: CASSSLPYEQYF. The CDR3 bases are TGTGCCAGCAGTTCCCTTCCCTACGAGCAGTACTTC.